A single sample is the source of the 4 T cell receptor beta chains below, sequenced in a study of shared clonotypes between healthy human individuals. The method was immunoSEQ multiplex PCR; TCRdb's version includes in-frame clones alone and lacks a portion of them. The sample holds 650,000 to 800,000 clones, 55% to 75% seen once. Sample: memory CD4+ T cells sorted from blood. Stated subset: CD45RA-negative fraction. Receptors were obtained from a woman aged 25 to 39 in good health.

The CDR3 protein is CASGELQGNTIYF. Written as DNA, the CDR3 is TGTGCCAGCGGGGAGTTACAAGGAAACACCATATATTTT. The chain carries TRBV28 and TRBJ1-3; D remains unclear. CDR3 size: 13 residues. Germline assignment: CDR1 MDHEN and CDR2 SYDVKM. The ends were cut back, 8 bases at V and 4 bases at J, with 12 bases in the middle.

Of note for this clone: Other DNA sequences in this specimen translate into the identical CDR3. The chain is built from TRBV9 and TRBJ1-1; D is uncertain. The CDR3 length is 14 residues. V dropped 0 bases and J dropped 2 bases, with 8 bases sitting between them. Germline V gene data show CDR1 as SGDLS and CDR2 as YYNGEE. CDR3 coding DNA: TGTGCCAGCAGCGTAGATCCGGCTAACACTGAAGCTTTCTTT. It yields the protein CASSVDPANTEAFF. The full variable domain, with the rest looked up from reference TRBV9 and TRBJ1-1, is DSGVTQTPKHLITATGQRVTLRCSPRSGDLSVYWYQQSLDQGLQFLIQYYNGEERAKGNILERFSAQQFPDLHSELNLSSLELGDSALYFCASSVDPANTEAFFGQGTRLTVV.

This chain connects TRBV2 to TRBJ1-1, with a tentative D call TRBD1 (5 bases). From germline, CDR1 is SNHLY and CDR2 FYNNEI. The CDR3 has 16 residues. The V gene lost 6 bases and the J gene lost 6 bases, with 23 bases spanning the gap. CDR3 residues: CASRRAGSLHGPEAFF. CDR3 DNA sequence: TGTGCCAGCAGGCGCGCAGGGAGTCTCCACGGTCCTGAAGCTTTCTTT.

The CDR3: CASSLGTGIGEGEAFF. The DNA of the CDR3 is TGTGCCAGCAGCTTGGGGACAGGGATTGGGGAAGGTGAAGCTTTCTTT. The chain has TRBV7-9 and TRBJ1-1; 9 nucleotides align to TRBD1. The germline gives CDR1 SEHNR, CDR2 FQNEAQ (reference sequence). The V and J ends lost 3 bases and 7 bases, in that order; junction bases with no gene match: 12. The CDR3 extends over 16 amino acids. Based on the CDR3 plus reference TRBV7-9 and TRBJ1-1, the full variable domain is DTGVSQNPRHKITKRGQNVTFRCDPISEHNRLYWYRQTLGQGPEFLTYFQNEAQLEKSRLLSDRFSAERPKGSFSTLEIQRTEQGDSAMYLCASSLGTGIGEGEAFFGQGTRLTVV.